One and the same sample provided the 10 T cell receptor beta chains below, sequenced in a study of molecular identifiers for immune sequencing clone quantification. TCRdb re-called the PCR reads through MiXCR, storing one row per CDR3 protein. The sample consists of around 470,000 distinct CDR3 sequences, about 25% of them appearing once. The sequenced sample consisted of naive CD8+ T cells from blood, with Jurkat cell RNA spiked in. The subset here: FACS-sorted CD8+CD4-CCR7+CD45RA+ naive T cells. All receptors come from a human donor in good health. Some libraries in this study had Jurkat cell RNA spiked in.

This clonotype was observed many times. The CDR3 region is CASSLEAGVLEQYF. The CDR3 DNA follows: TGTGCCAGCAGTTTAGAGGCGGGAGTGCTCGAGCAGTACTTC. The genes are TRBV12-3 or TRBV12-4 and TRBJ2-7, with 7 bases fitting TRBD2. With V trimmed by 1 base and J by 6 bases, 6 bases remained unmatched. This CDR3 region has 14 residues.

This clonotype was detected ten times or more. The genes are TRBV30 and TRBJ1-1, with 8 bases lining up with TRBD1. J lost 4 bases, V lost 2 bases, and 6 bases had no gene match. Germline CDR1 reads GTSNPN; CDR2 reads SVGIG (reference sequence). The CDR3 length is 14 residues. The CDR3 DNA sequence: TGTGCCTGGAGTACCGGACAGGGTATCACTGAAGCTTTCTTT. Amino acids: CAWSTGQGITEAFF.

This clonotype has just a few counts. The CDR3 end shows no conserved phenylalanine or tryptophan, and so a read error is likely. This chain uses TRBV7-6 with TRBJ1-2; D not resolved. The CDR3 runs 17 residues. Trimming took 6 bases from V and 3 from J, leaving 23 bases between them. The germline CDR1 and CDR2 sequences are SGHVS and FNYEAQ. The CDR3 bases are TGTGCCAGCAGTCCCAACGTGCTACTCTCTATCGACTATGGCTACACCATC. Translated, it gives CASSPNVLLSIDYGYTI.

This clonotype was seen a few times. In nucleotides, the CDR3 is TGTGCCAGTAGTATAGGGGGCGGATTAGATACGCAGTATTTT. Translation gives CASSIGGGLDTQYF. The chain is built from TRBV19 and TRBJ2-3; tentative D call: TRBD1 (5 bases). From germline, CDR1 is LNHDA and CDR2 SQIVND (reference sequence). The CDR3 is 14 residues long. The V end lost 1 base, the J end lost 5 bases, and 10 bases lay between the germline ends. Full variable domain (remainder filled in from reference TRBV19 and TRBJ2-3): DGGITQSPKYLFRKEGQNVTLSCEQNLNHDAMYWYRQDPGQGLRLIYYSQIVNDFQKGDIAEGYSVSREKKESFPLTVTSAQKNPTAFYLCASSIGGGLDTQYFGPGTRLTVL.

There are many counts of this clonotype. CDR3 sequence (DNA): TGTGCCAGCAGCTTAGTAGGGGGGCCAACAGATACGCAGTATTTT. It is translated as CASSLVGGPTDTQYF. The V gene is TRBV7-2, the J gene TRBJ2-3; possibly TRBD1 or TRBD2 for D (6 bases each). Trimming took 1 base from V and 3 from J, leaving 11 bases between them. Germline CDR1 reads SGHTA; CDR2 reads FQGNSA. The CDR3 consists of 15 residues. Full variable domain (rest looked up from reference TRBV7-2 and TRBJ2-3): GAGVSQSPSNKVTEKGKDVELRCDPISGHTALYWYRQSLGQGLEFLIYFQGNSAPDKSGLPSDRFSAERTGGSVSTLTIQRTQQEDSAVYLCASSLVGGPTDTQYFGPGTRLTVL.

The gene calls are TRBV19 and TRBJ2-1; perhaps D is TRBD1 or TRBD2 (5 bases each). Germline CDR1 and CDR2: LNHDA and SQIVND (reference sequence). The CDR3 consists of 15 residues. The V end lost 8 bases, the J end lost 8 bases, and 22 bases lay between the germline ends. Here the CDR3 reads CASAPGAGNMDEQFF. CDR3 DNA: TGTGCCAGTGCCCCCGGGGCAGGGAATATGGATGAGCAGTTCTTC. Full variable domain (rest looked up from reference TRBV19 and TRBJ2-1): DGGITQSPKYLFRKEGQNVTLSCEQNLNHDAMYWYRQDPGQGLRLIYYSQIVNDFQKGDIAEGYSVSREKKESFPLTVTSAQKNPTAFYLCASAPGAGNMDEQFFGPGTRLTVL.

This clonotype occurred many times. The chain links TRBV12-3 or TRBV12-4 to TRBJ1-1; D is possibly TRBD1 (5 bases). CDR3 length equals 11 residues. V lost 3 bases to trimming and J lost 7 bases, with 6 bases between them. The chain's CDR3 is CASSFGGEAFF. The CDR3 coding sequence is TGTGCCAGCAGTTTCGGGGGTGAAGCTTTCTTT.

Concerning this clonotype: This may stem from a read error, because a much larger clone lies one nucleotide away. This chain connects TRBV5-1 to TRBJ2-3; 8 bases fit TRBD2. The ends lost 7 bases at V and 2 bases at J; junction bases unmatched: 12. Germline V gene lookup returns CDR1 SGHRS and CDR2 YFSETQ. This CDR3 is 16 amino acids long. The CDR3 nucleotides are TGCGCCAGCGCTAAGTCTGACGGGGGGGCCACAGATACGCAGTATTTT. Its translation: CASAKSDGGATDTQYF.

A few counts support this clonotype. The rearrangement joins TRBV2 to TRBJ1-2, with 7 bases identical to TRBD1. V lost 8 bases and J lost 3; bases outside the gene matches: 12. The CDR3 is 15 amino acids. Looked up from germline, CDR1 is SNHLY and CDR2 is FYNNEI. Here the CDR3 reads CASEQTGRIDYGYTF. CDR3 bases: TGTGCCAGCGAGCAGACAGGGAGAATCGACTATGGCTACACCTTC.

This clonotype turned up a few times. The chain joins TRBV7-3 to TRBJ2-1; D not certain. From germline, CDR1 is SGHTA and CDR2 FQGTGA. With 5 bases removed from V and 7 bases from J, the gap between germline ends came to 12 bases. The CDR3 has 13 residues. The CDR3 coding sequence is TGTGCCAGCAGCCAAGACTCGCGTAATGAGCAGTTCTTC. Its translation is CASSQDSRNEQFF.